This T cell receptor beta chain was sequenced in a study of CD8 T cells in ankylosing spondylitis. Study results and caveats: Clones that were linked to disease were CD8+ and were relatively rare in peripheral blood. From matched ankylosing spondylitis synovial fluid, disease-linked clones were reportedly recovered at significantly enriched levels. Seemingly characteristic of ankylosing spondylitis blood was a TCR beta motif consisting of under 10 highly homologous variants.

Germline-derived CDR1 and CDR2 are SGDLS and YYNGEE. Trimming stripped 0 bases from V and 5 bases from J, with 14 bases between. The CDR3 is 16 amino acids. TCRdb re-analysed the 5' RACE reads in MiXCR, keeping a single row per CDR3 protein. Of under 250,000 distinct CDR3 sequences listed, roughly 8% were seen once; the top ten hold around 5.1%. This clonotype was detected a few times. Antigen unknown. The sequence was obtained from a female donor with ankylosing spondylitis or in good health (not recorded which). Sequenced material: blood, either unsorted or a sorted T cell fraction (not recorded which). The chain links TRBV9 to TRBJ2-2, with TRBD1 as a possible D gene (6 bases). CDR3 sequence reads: CASSVVVGRGTGELFF. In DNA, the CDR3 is TGTGCCAGCAGCGTAGTCGTGGGAAGGGGGACCGGGGAGCTGTTTTTT. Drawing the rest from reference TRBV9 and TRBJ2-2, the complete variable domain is DSGVTQTPKHLITATGQRVTLRCSPRSGDLSVYWYQQSLDQGLQFLIQYYNGEERAKGNILERFSAQQFPDLHSELNLSSLELGDSALYFCASSVVVGRGTGELFFGEGSRLTVL.